Each of the 22 T cell receptor beta chains below was sequenced from the same sample in a study of OX40 agonist ivuxolimab in advanced cancers. The protocol was immunoSEQ multiplex PCR, while the TCRdb copy is restricted to in-frame clones and leaves out a portion. The data show 70,000 to 90,000 clones, with 91% seen just once and under 9.5% held by the top ten. The input for sequencing was CD4+ or CD8+ T cells sorted from blood, taken in a trial of the OX40 agonist ivuxolimab. The receptor source for this set is an adult with an advanced solid tumor such as melanoma, head and neck, liver or kidney cancer.

This chain connects TRBV28 to TRBJ2-3; TRBD2 aligns across 7 bases. The germline CDR1 and CDR2 sequences are MDHEN and SYDVKM. Trimming cost V 3 bases and J 5 bases; bases outside gene matches: 8. CDR3 length: 15 residues. The CDR3 loop is CASSFRGVNGDTQYF. As DNA, the CDR3 is TGTGCCAGCAGTTTCCGGGGGGTCAATGGAGATACGCAGTATTTT.

In its sample, this clone was seen once. The V gene is TRBV28, the J gene TRBJ2-1, with 13 positions matching TRBD2. V was pared by 1 base and J by 7 bases, with 4 bases of the junction left unmatched. The CDR3 totals 16 residues. Per the germline V gene, CDR1 is MDHEN and CDR2 is SYDVKM. CDR3 region: CASSLYGTSGKNEQFF. CDR3 sequence (DNA): TGTGCCAGCAGTTTATATGGGACTAGCGGGAAGAATGAGCAGTTCTTC.

This clone has just one count. The chain joins TRBV4-3 to TRBJ1-5; 7 bases fit TRBD1. The CDR3 runs to 15 residues. The V gene end was trimmed by 1 base and the J gene end by 3 bases; junction bases not matched to a gene: 3. Germline V gives CDR1 LGHNA, CDR2 YSLEER. The CDR3: CASSQGDSYNQPQHF. Written as DNA, the CDR3 is TGCGCCAGCAGCCAAGGGGACAGCTACAATCAGCCCCAGCATTTT.

V and J are TRBV9 and TRBJ2-3, with 9 nucleotides matching TRBD2. CDR3 size: 16 residues. Germline CDR1 is SGDLS and CDR2 is YYNGEE. The V gene end was trimmed by 0 bases and the J gene end by 3 bases; junction bases not matched to a gene: 5. CDR3 in DNA: TGTGCCAGCAGCGTAGAACTAGCGGGCGGTACAGATACGCAGTATTTT. Translated: CASSVELAGGTDTQYF.

The chain recombines TRBV4-3 with TRBJ2-3, with D maybe TRBD2 (5 bases). The germline gives CDR1 LGHNA, CDR2 YSLEER. The length of the CDR3 is 17 residues. V lost 0 bases, J lost 0 bases, and 13 bases lay in between. The CDR3 DNA follows: TGCGCCAGCAGCCAAGATCTATGGACTGGGAGCACAGATACGCAGTATTTT. It yields the protein CASSQDLWTGSTDTQYF.

As DNA, the CDR3 is TGCGCCAGCAGCTTGGCCGGAGAGGCCTCTTACACCTTC. It translates to CASSLAGEASYTF. The gene calls are TRBV5-1 and TRBJ1-2; D gene ambiguous. Looked up from germline, CDR1 is SGHRS and CDR2 is YFSETQ. The CDR3 covers 13 residues. With 0 bases removed from V and 11 bases from J, the gap between germline ends came to 14 bases.

The rearrangement links TRBV5-4 to TRBJ2-7; possibly TRBD1 or TRBD2 for D (6 bases each). V was pared by 0 bases and J by 4 bases, with 11 bases between. The CDR3 consists of 14 residues. The V gene's germline CDR1 is SGHNT and CDR2 YYREEE (reference sequence). The CDR3 DNA follows: TGTGCCAGCAGCTTGGCTGGGGGGCCTTACGAGCAGTACGTC. It specifies CASSLAGGPYEQYV.

The V and J genes are TRBV28 and TRBJ1-5; possibly TRBD1 for D (5 bases). V was clipped by 2 bases and J by 0 bases, with 5 bases between them. The CDR3 has 14 amino acids. Per the germline V gene, CDR1 is MDHEN and CDR2 is SYDVKM. The CDR3 here is CASSLRGSNQPQHF. CDR3 in DNA: TGTGCCAGCAGTTTAAGGGGTAGCAATCAGCCCCAGCATTTT.

V usage is TRBV6-5 and J usage is TRBJ1-1, with no clear D. V shed 2 bases and J shed 5 bases, with 9 bases lying between them. The germline V gene encodes CDR1 MNHEY and CDR2 SVGAGI. The CDR3 extends over 13 amino acids. The CDR3 spells CASSYGSQTEAFF. CDR3 nucleotide sequence: TGTGCCAGCAGTTACGGGTCCCAGACTGAAGCTTTCTTT.

In this sample, this clone turned up once. The CDR3 DNA follows: TGTGCCAGCAGCTTTTCCGGCGGGATCACTAGCACAGATACGCAGTATTTT. As protein: CASSFSGGITSTDTQYF. V usage is TRBV11-3 and J usage is TRBJ2-3, with a tentative D call TRBD2 (6 bases). This CDR3 has 17 residues. Germline values: CDR1 SGHNT, CDR2 YENEEA. Trimming stripped 3 bases from V and 0 bases from J, with 16 bases between.

The V call is TRBV2, the J call TRBJ2-7, with a possible D match to TRBD1 (6 bases). Trimming took 8 bases from V and 1 from J, leaving 15 bases between them. Germline-derived CDR1 and CDR2 are SNHLY and FYNNEI. The CDR3 sequence is 14 residues long. CDR3 sequence: CASRIGQISYEQYF. CDR3 nucleotides: TGTGCCAGCCGCATCGGACAGATTTCCTACGAGCAGTACTTC.

This rearrangement joins TRBV27 to TRBJ1-6, with D perhaps TRBD1 (6 bases). CDR3 length equals 12 residues. Germline CDR1 MNHEY, CDR2 SMNVEV (reference sequence). Trimming shortened V by 7 bases and J by 9 bases, and 10 bases separated the two germline ends. CDR3 bases: TGTGCCAGCACTGAAGGGGGTTCACCCCTCCACTTT. Translating it yields CASTEGGSPLHF.

The V and J genes are TRBV28 and TRBJ2-1; 12 nucleotides line up with TRBD2. Germline V CDR1 and CDR2: MDHEN, SYDVKM. There are 15 residues in the CDR3. Trimming took 6 bases from V and 8 from J; bases not matched to a gene: 8. The DNA for the CDR3 is TGTGCCAGCAGCCTAGCGGGGGGGCTCAGATATGAGCAGTTCTTC. Amino acid sequence: CASSLAGGLRYEQFF.

The chain recombines TRBV30 with TRBJ1-1; D not certain. CDR1 GTSNPN and CDR2 SVGIG come from the germline V gene (reference sequence). The V end lost 5 bases, the J end lost 0 bases, and 7 bases lay between the germline ends. The CDR3 runs 12 residues. CDR3 in amino acids: CAWSPMNTEAFF. DNA of the CDR3: TGTGCCTGGTCGCCCATGAACACTGAAGCTTTCTTT.

The chain employs TRBV2 and TRBJ2-3, with D tentatively TRBD1 (6 bases). V gave up 0 bases and J gave up 2 bases, with 12 bases separating them. The germline CDR1 and CDR2 sequences are SNHLY and FYNNEI. The CDR3 has 16 amino acids. The CDR3 DNA is TGTGCCAGCAGTGAAGCGCTTGAGGGGGTCACAGATACGCAGTATTTT. Amino acids: CASSEALEGVTDTQYF.

The rearrangement links TRBV27 to TRBJ1-1, with D uncertain. The CDR3 has 13 residues. V was shortened by 1 base and J by 1 base, with 4 bases between the two germline ends. CDR1 and CDR2 from the germline V gene are MNHEY and SMNVEV (reference sequence). The CDR3 sequence is CASSLWGNTEAFF. The CDR3 coding sequence is TGTGCCAGCAGTTTATGGGGGAACACTGAAGCTTTCTTT.

The chain employs TRBV4-1 and TRBJ2-3, with TRBD2 matching over 8 bases. V lost 0 bases, J lost 4 bases, and 6 bases stayed unmatched. The CDR3 has 16 amino acids. Per the germline V gene, CDR1 is MGHRA and CDR2 is YSYEKL. CDR3 coding DNA: TGCGCCAGCAGCCAAGATGGTAGCGGGATTCCAGATACGCAGTATTTT. The encoded protein is CASSQDGSGIPDTQYF.

This chain uses TRBV6-5 with TRBJ1-1; TRBD1 matches at 9 bases. The CDR3 sequence is 14 residues long. V lost 5 bases and J lost 1; bases outside the gene matches: 2. From germline, CDR1 is MNHEY and CDR2 SVGAGI. Written as DNA, the CDR3 is TGTGCCAGCAGTCCGGGACAGGGGAACACTGAAGCTTTCTTT. Protein: CASSPGQGNTEAFF.

The rearrangement joins TRBV19 to TRBJ1-4; 8 nucleotides align to TRBD1. The V gene's germline CDR1 is LNHDA and CDR2 SQIVND (reference sequence). Germline trimming cut 8 bases from V and 3 bases from J; bases unmatched to any gene: 17. The CDR3 consists of 18 residues. DNA of the CDR3: TGTGCCAGTGAAGATGGATTCGGACAGGGTCCAGCTAATGAAAAACTGTTTTTT. Protein product: CASEDGFGQGPANEKLFF.

V and J are TRBV30 and TRBJ2-1, with 12 bases aligning to TRBD2. V dropped 5 bases and J dropped 9; count of bases not matched to a gene: 8. CDR3 size: 14 residues. Germline lookup yields CDR1 GTSNPN and CDR2 SVGIG (reference sequence). The CDR3: CAWETSGGMVEQFF. For the CDR3, the DNA is TGTGCCTGGGAGACTAGCGGGGGTATGGTTGAGCAGTTCTTC.

The gene calls are TRBV9 and TRBJ2-1; TRBD1 matches 7 bases. The CDR3 contains 15 residues. Looked up from germline, CDR1 is SGDLS and CDR2 is YYNGEE. Germline trimming cut 7 bases from V and 2 bases from J; bases unmatched to any gene: 9. This CDR3 is CASGTEGAPYNEQFF. CDR3 DNA sequence: TGTGCCAGCGGCACTGAGGGGGCCCCCTACAATGAGCAGTTCTTC.

The gene calls are TRBV28 and TRBJ1-1; no definite D call. The length of the CDR3 is 12 residues. Germline V lookup: CDR1 MDHEN, CDR2 SYDVKM. The V gene lost 2 bases and the J gene lost 4 bases, with 5 bases spanning the gap. CDR3: CASSLMGTEAFF. The CDR3 region has the DNA TGTGCCAGCAGTTTAATGGGCACTGAAGCTTTCTTT.